The 31 T cell receptor beta chains presented below share a single source sample, sequenced in a study of T cells in localized non-small cell lung cancer. Profiled with immunoSEQ multiplex PCR; TCRdb holds only in-frame clones, not every one. The repertoire has about 33,000 clones, about four fifths of them found once; the top ten carry roughly a sixth. The input for sequencing was peripheral blood, taken before any cancer treatment. All receptors derive from a male donor at least 60 years old with stage III squamous cell lung carcinoma.

The CDR3 bases are TGTGCCAGCAGCTTAGGGCCAGCGGGAGGATACGAGCAGTACTTC. Translation: CASSLGPAGGYEQYF. The chain has TRBV11-2 and TRBJ2-7, with 9 bases that match TRBD2. CDR3 length equals 15 residues. Per the germline V gene, CDR1 is SGHAT and CDR2 is FQNNGV. The junction had 5 bases not matched to a gene; V was cut back by 1 base and J by 4 bases. Variable domain in full (rest from reference TRBV11-2 and TRBJ2-7): EAGVAQSPRYKIIEKRQSVAFWCNPISGHATLYWYQQILGQGPKLLIQFQNNGVVDDSQLPKDRFSAERLKGVDSTLKIQPAKLEDSAVYLCASSLGPAGGYEQYFGPGTRLTVT.

The chain carries TRBV5-1 and TRBJ2-5; D is uncertain. Germline lookup yields CDR1 SGHRS and CDR2 YFSETQ. V was pared by 6 bases and J by 3 bases, with 9 bases between. The CDR3 runs 12 residues. CDR3 sequence: CASKRPKETQYF. The CDR3 coding sequence is TGCGCCAGCAAACGGCCAAAAGAGACCCAGTACTTC.

The rearrangement uses TRBV7-6 and TRBJ2-7; TRBD1 matches 7 bases. Germline CDR1 is SGHVS and CDR2 is FNYEAQ. The CDR3 extends over 13 amino acids. V was clipped by 4 bases and J by 5 bases; unmatched bases: 5. This CDR3 reads CASSSLGTDEQYF. The CDR3 DNA reads TGTGCCAGCAGCTCCCTCGGGACAGACGAGCAGTACTTC.

The chain joins TRBV6-5 to TRBJ1-1, with D possibly matching TRBD1 (5 bases). V gave up 2 bases and J gave up 2 bases, with 15 bases separating them. The CDR3 spans 16 residues. Germline CDR1 is MNHEY and CDR2 is SVGAGI. The CDR3 region is CASSYLRGGANTEAFF. The CDR3 region has the DNA TGTGCCAGCAGTTACCTCCGGGGAGGGGCAAACACTGAAGCTTTCTTT.

The V gene is TRBV18, the J gene TRBJ2-1; D is ambiguous. The germline V gene has CDR1 KGHSH and CDR2 LQKENI. The CDR3 loop spans 11 amino acids. Trimming pared 5 bases from V and 4 bases from J, leaving 3 bases between. The CDR3 DNA reads TGTGCCAGCTCATTATACAATGAGCAGTTCTTC. This gives the protein CASSLYNEQFF.

This chain uses TRBV11-2 with TRBJ2-7; D remains ambiguous. The CDR3 is made up of 15 amino acids. Germline V gene data show CDR1 as SGHAT and CDR2 as FQNNGV. V lost 1 base and J 2 bases, leaving 12 bases between the germline ends. DNA of the CDR3: TGTGCCAGCAGCTTAGTGAAGGCCGCCGCCTACGAGCAGTACTTC. The encoded protein is CASSLVKAAAYEQYF.

The chain links TRBV19 to TRBJ1-4; 9 bases align to TRBD1. In germline, CDR1 is LNHDA, CDR2 SQIVND (reference sequence). There are 14 residues in the CDR3. Unmatched junction bases numbered 5, after V lost 5 bases and J lost 7 bases. The CDR3 region is CASSAGQGSEKLFF. CDR3 sequence (DNA): TGTGCCAGTAGTGCGGGACAGGGTTCTGAAAAACTGTTTTTT.

Here the CDR3 DNA reads TGTGCCACCAGCAGAGCCGTGGTTAATCAGCCCCAGCATTTT. Translated: CATSRAVVNQPQHF. The chain couples TRBV15 to TRBJ1-5; D is unclear. There are 14 residues in the CDR3. V was pared by 1 base and J by 4 bases, with 8 bases between. Germline V lookup: CDR1 LNHNV, CDR2 YYDKDF (reference sequence).

This chain links TRBV7-9 with TRBJ2-1, with 7 bases fitting TRBD1. J was trimmed by 6 bases and V by 1 base; bases with no gene match: 6. CDR1 SEHNR and CDR2 FQNEAQ come from the germline V gene (reference sequence). This CDR3 has 15 amino acids. The CDR3 DNA reads as TGTGCCAGCAGCTTAGTAGGGGGCGTCGGCAATGAGCAGTTCTTC. Encoded protein: CASSLVGGVGNEQFF.

The J gene is TRBJ2-2, the V gene TRBV15, with TRBD2 as a possible D gene (6 bases). Germline-derived CDR1 and CDR2 are LNHNV and YYDKDF (reference sequence). The CDR3 has 16 residues. Trimming took 5 bases from V and 5 from J, leaving 18 bases between them. In DNA form, the CDR3 reads TGTGCCACCAGCGTCAAGGCGGGAAAAAGTACCGGGGAGCTGTTTTTT. It is translated as CATSVKAGKSTGELFF.

The chain joins TRBV7-3 to TRBJ2-1; D assignment may be TRBD1 or TRBD2 (5 bases each). Trimming pared 5 bases from V and 9 bases from J, leaving 17 bases between. CDR1 and CDR2 (germline): SGHTA, FQGTGA. The CDR3 consists of 14 residues. The CDR3 reads CASSLSGGEGEQFF. CDR3 nucleotides: TGTGCCAGCAGCCTAAGTGGGGGAGAGGGTGAGCAGTTCTTC.

The chain carries TRBV6-5 and TRBJ2-1; 8 nucleotides line up with TRBD2. Trimming at V came to 2 bases and at J to 2 bases, leaving 2 bases not matched to a gene. The germline gives CDR1 MNHEY, CDR2 SVGAGI. This CDR3 region has 15 residues. DNA for the CDR3: TGTGCCAGCAGTTACGATAGCGGGACCTACAATGAGCAGTTCTTC. Its translation is CASSYDSGTYNEQFF.

This chain joins TRBV15 and TRBJ2-5; TRBD2 matches 10 bases. The CDR3 extends over 19 amino acids. Germline-derived CDR1 and CDR2 are LNHNV and YYDKDF (reference sequence). The junction had 14 bases not matched to a gene; V was cut back by 0 bases and J by 4 bases. CDR3 nucleotides: TGTGCCACCAGCAGAGATTTGGGACTAGCGCGGGGTTCGGGAGAGACCCAGTACTTC. Its protein product is CATSRDLGLARGSGETQYF.

The table lists this clone with a count of one. The V and J genes are TRBV7-3 and TRBJ1-2, with D perhaps TRBD1 (6 bases). This CDR3 comprises 14 residues. V was trimmed by 2 bases and J by 3 bases, leaving 10 bases between them. CDR1 and CDR2 (germline): SGHTA, FQGTGA. Here the CDR3 DNA reads TGTGCCAGCAGCTTATCGGCAGGGGACTATGGCTACACCTTC. Translation: CASSLSAGDYGYTF.

J is TRBJ2-3 and V is TRBV27, with unresolved D. This CDR3 contains 16 residues. Trimming left V 6 bases short and J 1 base short, with 17 bases between. CDR1 MNHEY and CDR2 SMNVEV come from the germline V gene (reference sequence). CDR3 residues: CASSSSAPTRTDTQYF. The CDR3 nucleotides read TGTGCCAGCAGCTCAAGCGCGCCAACACGCACAGATACGCAGTATTTT.

CDR3 sequence reads: CASSPVGASLLTGYTF. In DNA, the CDR3 is TGTGCCAGCTCACCGGTGGGGGCGTCCCTGCTAACTGGCTACACCTTC. The V and J genes are TRBV18 and TRBJ1-2; D is perhaps TRBD1 (6 bases). The CDR3 extends over 16 amino acids. Trimming took off 3 bases at V and 7 bases at J, with 21 bases between the two ends. CDR1 KGHSH and CDR2 LQKENI come from the germline V gene.

The chain employs TRBV7-9 and TRBJ2-5, with unresolved D. Germline loops: CDR1 SEHNR, CDR2 FQNEAQ (reference sequence). This CDR3 region has 11 residues. V was cut by 5 bases and J by 5 bases, with 6 bases left in between. In DNA, the CDR3 is TGTGCCAGCAGCCCCGTGGAGACCCAGTACTTC. Translation: CASSPVETQYF. The full variable domain, with the rest looked up from reference TRBV7-9 and TRBJ2-5, is DTGVSQNPRHKITKRGQNVTFRCDPISEHNRLYWYRQTLGQGPEFLTYFQNEAQLEKSRLLSDRFSAERPKGSFSTLEIQRTEQGDSAMYLCASSPVETQYFGPGTRLLVL.

This clone was seen only a few times. The chain carries TRBV19 and TRBJ1-1; a weak D match, TRBD1 (5 bases). Per the germline V gene, CDR1 is LNHDA and CDR2 is SQIVND (reference sequence). V was shortened by 3 bases and J by 6 bases, with 11 bases between the two germline ends. The CDR3 sequence is 13 residues long. The CDR3 DNA follows: TGTGCCAGTAGTATTAGCCGGGGCGCTGAAGCTTTCTTT. It is translated as CASSISRGAEAFF.

The rearrangement links TRBV28 to TRBJ2-5; D not certain. The CDR3 is made up of 15 amino acids. The germline V gene encodes CDR1 MDHEN and CDR2 SYDVKM. V was shortened by 1 base and J by 4 bases, with 13 bases between the two germline ends. CDR3 DNA sequence: TGTGCCAGCAGTTTATACAGAAAACAACGAGAGACCCAGTACTTC. Protein product: CASSLYRKQRETQYF.

The J gene is TRBJ1-1, the V gene TRBV5-1; D ambiguous. The germline CDR1 and CDR2 sequences are SGHRS and YFSETQ. The CDR3 is made up of 13 amino acids. The germline V and J ends were trimmed by 0 bases and 5 bases, with 8 bases remaining between them. The CDR3 sequence is CASSLARTTEAFF. As DNA, the CDR3 is TGCGCCAGCAGCTTGGCCCGTACGACTGAAGCTTTCTTT.

V usage is TRBV5-1 and J usage is TRBJ2-5; 8 nucleotides match TRBD1. Germline V gene lookup returns CDR1 SGHRS and CDR2 YFSETQ. The CDR3 consists of 14 residues. J was trimmed by 1 base and V by 4 bases; bases with no gene match: 3. CDR3 region: CASSPGGGQETQYF. In DNA, the CDR3 is TGCGCCAGCAGCCCAGGGGGCGGCCAAGAGACCCAGTACTTC.

The chain recombines TRBV28 with TRBJ2-1; a weak D match, TRBD2 (6 bases). The CDR3 runs 13 residues. Trimming shortened V by 8 bases and J by 0 bases, and 8 bases separated the two germline ends. CDR1 MDHEN and CDR2 SYDVKM come from the germline V gene. CDR3 loop: CASGTLSYNEQFF. In DNA form, the CDR3 reads TGTGCCAGCGGGACTCTCTCCTACAATGAGCAGTTCTTC. The full variable domain, in which reference TRBV28 and TRBJ2-1 provide the parts outside the CDR3, is DVKVTQSSRYLVKRTGEKVFLECVQDMDHENMFWYRQDPGLGLRLIYFSYDVKMKEKGDIPEGYSVSREKKERFSLILESASTNQTSMYLCASGTLSYNEQFFGPGTRLTVL.

This chain connects TRBV19 to TRBJ1-1; D is unclear. This CDR3 spans 15 amino acids. Germline V CDR1 and CDR2: LNHDA, SQIVND (reference sequence). Trimming removed 4 bases at V and 2 bases at J, with 14 bases between. Here the CDR3 reads CASSTSRELNTEAFF. The CDR3 nucleotides are TGTGCCAGTAGTACAAGCAGAGAACTCAACACTGAAGCTTTCTTT.

The V and J genes are TRBV19 and TRBJ2-7, with D hard to call. This CDR3 has 15 residues. Germline V gives CDR1 LNHDA, CDR2 SQIVND (reference sequence). Trimming pared 6 bases from V and 0 bases from J, leaving 15 bases between. CDR3 residues: CASSQRTEFSYEQYF. CDR3 nucleotide sequence: TGTGCCAGTAGCCAAAGGACGGAATTCTCCTACGAGCAGTACTTC.

V is TRBV28 and J is TRBJ2-7; D might be TRBD1 (6 bases). The CDR3 totals 16 residues. The germline V gene has CDR1 MDHEN and CDR2 SYDVKM. V dropped 3 bases and J dropped 2 bases, with 17 bases sitting between them. The CDR3 is CASSFPGSRGTYEQYF. DNA for the CDR3: TGTGCCAGCAGTTTTCCCGGCTCTAGGGGGACCTACGAGCAGTACTTC.

This chain connects TRBV7-2 to TRBJ1-2; 7 bases agree with TRBD1. From germline, CDR1 is SGHTA and CDR2 FQGNSA. V was pared by 1 base and J by 7 bases, with 9 bases of the junction left unmatched. The CDR3 is made up of 15 amino acids. In DNA form, the CDR3 reads TGTGCCAGCAGCTTAGACGGACAGGAAAGAGGTGGCTACACCTTC. Residues: CASSLDGQERGGYTF.

This chain links TRBV5-4 with TRBJ1-1; D uncertain. CDR3 length: 15 residues. Germline V lookup: CDR1 SGHNT, CDR2 YYREEE (reference sequence). V lost 0 bases, J lost 11 bases, and 20 bases lay in between. DNA for the CDR3: TGTGCCAGCAGCTTGGAGGGCAGGCCATTTACGTGGGCTTTCTTT. Translated: CASSLEGRPFTWAFF.

The rearrangement uses TRBV7-8 and TRBJ2-5; 10 bases align to TRBD1. The CDR3 sequence is 17 residues long. In germline, CDR1 is SGHVS, CDR2 FQNEAQ. V dropped 4 bases and J dropped 6; count of bases not matched to a gene: 14. Here the CDR3 reads CASSSRGGQGNSQTQYF. CDR3 sequence (DNA): TGTGCCAGCAGCTCCCGGGGGGGACAGGGGAATTCACAGACCCAGTACTTC.

This clone was seen only a few times. Within the sample, other DNA sequences also encode this same CDR3. This chain connects TRBV29-1 to TRBJ1-1; D unresolved. CDR1 is SQVTM and CDR2 is ANQGSEA in the germline V gene. This CDR3 is built from 10 residues. V was shortened by 4 bases and J by 3 bases, with 3 bases between the two germline ends. The CDR3 DNA follows: TGCAGCGTTGCGTACACTGAAGCTTTCTTT. This translates into CSVAYTEAFF.

This sequence joins TRBV28 and TRBJ2-1; 10 bases agree with TRBD2. The CDR3 is made up of 16 amino acids. Germline CDR1 reads MDHEN; CDR2 reads SYDVKM. After removal of 4 bases from V and 4 bases from J, the junction contained 7 bases not matched to a gene. The CDR3 reads CASSSYLAGEYNEQFF. For the CDR3, the DNA is TGTGCCAGCAGTTCCTATCTAGCGGGGGAGTACAATGAGCAGTTCTTC. Variable domain in full (rest from reference TRBV28 and TRBJ2-1): DVKVTQSSRYLVKRTGEKVFLECVQDMDHENMFWYRQDPGLGLRLIYFSYDVKMKEKGDIPEGYSVSREKKERFSLILESASTNQTSMYLCASSSYLAGEYNEQFFGPGTRLTVL.

The gene calls are TRBV6-5 and TRBJ1-1; D is perhaps TRBD1 (6 bases). V gave up 5 bases and J gave up 9 bases, with 19 bases separating them. From germline, CDR1 is MNHEY and CDR2 SVGAGI. This CDR3 has 14 residues. The CDR3 protein is CASSEGLQGFKAFF. The CDR3 bases are TGTGCCAGCAGTGAGGGCCTCCAGGGGTTCAAAGCTTTCTTT.